Below, 6 T cell receptor beta chains from the same sample are listed, as sequenced in a study of T cells expressing NK-cell markers. Reprocessing the 5' RACE reads, TCRdb reports a single entry for every CDR3 protein and omits DNA. The sample's table shows about 430,000 distinct CDR3 sequences. Source material: blood T cells: a sorted CD56 or NKG2C T cell subset, CD4+ or CD8+ T cells, or bulk PBMC T cells (not recorded which). These receptors came from a woman aged 50 to 65 in good health.

V gene TRBV7-8 combines with J gene TRBJ1-1; TCRdb reports TRBD1, a call that lacks DNA to check it against. The germline gives CDR1 SGHVS, CDR2 FQNEAQ. There are 16 residues in the CDR3. CDR3 in amino acids: CASSLGRVRMNTEAFF.

J is TRBJ2-2 and V is TRBV11-3. The germline V gene encodes CDR1 SGHNT and CDR2 YENEEA. The CDR3 totals 16 residues. CDR3 protein: CASSSPRGADTGELFF.

The V call is TRBV12-3 or TRBV12-4, the J call TRBJ2-1; TCRdb's D call, TRBD1, is unchecked because there is no DNA. The CDR3 contains 11 residues. The CDR3 here is CASTDRQAQFF.

The J gene is TRBJ2-7, the V gene TRBV9; TCRdb lists TRBD1, though no DNA is available to test this call. Germline CDR1 is SGDLS and CDR2 is YYNGEE. This CDR3 is built from 18 residues. CDR3 sequence: CASSPRDSFRYPSYEQYF.

This sequence joins TRBV5-1 and TRBJ1-1. CDR1 is SGHRS, CDR2 YFSETQ, per germline. The CDR3 length is 12 residues. CDR3 amino acids: CANSLGRQSAFF.

The V call is TRBV21-1, the J call TRBJ2-1; the D call from TCRdb, TRBD1, cannot be confirmed without DNA. TRBV21-1 counts as a pseudogene. CDR3 length: 16 residues. The CDR3 loop is CASSTRLRDSYNEQFF.